The 31 T cell receptor beta chains given below trace back to one sample, sequenced in a study of blood T cell repertoires in COVID-19. Repertoires were generated with immunoSEQ multiplex PCR, while TCRdb's copy carries only in-frame clones and drops some. The top ten clones hold about a sixth of a sample with roughly 150,000 clones, more than 65% of them seen once. The sequencing input was PBMCs or T cells enriched from blood (not recorded which). These receptors all stem from a man between 60 and 75 years old who had recovered from COVID-19.

The chain employs TRBV14 and TRBJ2-7; 10 bases fit TRBD1. This CDR3 spans 15 amino acids. The germline gives CDR1 SGHDN, CDR2 FVKESK. V was clipped by 8 bases and J by 3 bases; unmatched bases: 10. The CDR3 region has the DNA TGTGCCAGCTCCTACCCCGGGACAGGGGTCTACGAGCAGTACTTC. It translates to CASSYPGTGVYEQYF.

V and J are TRBV29-1 and TRBJ2-1; TRBD2 agrees at 9 bases. Germline values: CDR1 SQVTM, CDR2 ANQGSEA. The CDR3 loop spans 16 amino acids. J was trimmed by 7 bases and V by 4 bases; bases with no gene match: 14. CDR3 protein: CSVGSPRRGGVNEQFF. CDR3 nucleotide sequence: TGCAGCGTTGGTTCCCCCCGGCGGGGGGGTGTGAATGAGCAGTTCTTC.

This chain links TRBV6-1 with TRBJ2-3, with TRBD1 as a possible D gene (5 bases). The CDR3 is 16 residues long. With 0 bases removed from V and 3 bases from J, the gap between germline ends came to 13 bases. Germline CDR1 is MNHNS and CDR2 is SASEGT. The DNA for the CDR3 is TGTGCCAGCAGTGAAGCACCCAGGGTAAAGACAGATACGCAGTATTTT. This gives the protein CASSEAPRVKTDTQYF.

The gene calls are TRBV6-1 and TRBJ2-2; 14 bases line up with TRBD2. V was pared by 4 bases and J by 7 bases, with 5 bases of the junction left unmatched. Germline CDR1 and CDR2: MNHNS and SASEGT. The length of the CDR3 is 16 residues. The CDR3 spells CASSASTSGGVGELFF. The CDR3 region has the DNA TGTGCCAGCAGTGCTTCGACTAGCGGGGGGGTCGGGGAGCTGTTTTTT.

The chain employs TRBV28 and TRBJ2-3; 7 bases are a match to TRBD1. The CDR3 totals 13 residues. The junction had 5 bases not matched to a gene; V was cut back by 7 bases and J by 4 bases. Per the germline V gene, CDR1 is MDHEN and CDR2 is SYDVKM. CDR3 in DNA: TGTGCCAGCATTCGACAGGGAGCAGATACGCAGTATTTT. Its protein product is CASIRQGADTQYF.

This rearrangement joins TRBV18 to TRBJ2-1; D gene uncertain. The CDR3 is 15 residues long. In germline, CDR1 is KGHSH, CDR2 LQKENI. The ends were cut back, 1 base at V and 2 bases at J, with 9 bases in the middle. CDR3 DNA sequence: TGTGCCAGCTCACCACAGAGCGCAGCCTACAATGAGCAGTTCTTC. As protein: CASSPQSAAYNEQFF.

This rearrangement joins TRBV11-3 to TRBJ2-2; weak D call: TRBD2 (6 bases). The CDR3 loop spans 15 amino acids. V was cut by 5 bases and J by 6 bases, with 16 bases left in between. Germline CDR1 and CDR2: SGHNT and YENEEA. The CDR3 region is CASSPGTPLAGELFF. The CDR3 bases are TGTGCCAGCAGCCCCGGGACTCCCCTGGCCGGGGAGCTGTTTTTT. Together with reference TRBV11-3 and TRBJ2-2, the CDR3 gives the full variable domain: EAGVVQSPRYKIIEKKQPVAFWCNPISGHNTLYWYLQNLGQGPELLIRYENEEAVDDSQLPKDRFSAERLKGVDSTLKIQPAELGDSAVYLCASSPGTPLAGELFFGEGSRLTVL.

This chain connects TRBV28 to TRBJ1-1; TRBD1 agrees at 8 bases. The germline V gene encodes CDR1 MDHEN and CDR2 SYDVKM. The CDR3 consists of 15 residues. The junction had 7 bases not matched to a gene; V was cut back by 6 bases and J by 1 base. The CDR3 protein is CASSRGDRKNTEAFF. Written as DNA, the CDR3 is TGTGCCAGCAGCCGCGGGGACAGGAAGAACACTGAAGCTTTCTTT.

The J gene is TRBJ1-2, the V gene TRBV2; D is unclear. Looked up from germline, CDR1 is SNHLY and CDR2 is FYNNEI. The CDR3 length is 14 residues. Trimming shortened V by 3 bases and J by 2 bases, and 10 bases separated the two germline ends. CDR3 in amino acids: CASSDSGQNYGYTF. The CDR3 bases are TGTGCCAGCAGTGACAGCGGGCAGAACTATGGCTACACCTTC. Filled out from reference TRBV2 and TRBJ1-2, the complete variable domain reads EPEVTQTPSHQVTQMGQEVILRCVPISNHLYFYWYRQILGQKVEFLVSFYNNEISEKSEIFDDQFSVERPDGSNFTLKIRSTKLEDSAMYFCASSDSGQNYGYTFGSGTRLTVV.

The V and J genes are TRBV6-5 and TRBJ2-7, with TRBD1 identical over 7 bases. The germline CDR1 and CDR2 sequences are MNHEY and SVGAGI. V was clipped by 0 bases and J by 1 base; unmatched bases: 3. This CDR3 has 15 amino acids. CDR3 in amino acids: CASSYSQGESYEQYF. The DNA of the CDR3 is TGTGCCAGCAGTTACTCCCAGGGGGAGTCCTACGAGCAGTACTTC.

This chain uses TRBV27 with TRBJ2-2; no clear D gene. The V and J ends lost 0 bases and 3 bases respectively, with 5 bases between them. Germline CDR1 is MNHEY and CDR2 is SMNVEV (reference sequence). The length of the CDR3 is 14 residues. The CDR3: CASSLSIDTGELFF. DNA for the CDR3: TGTGCCAGCAGTTTATCGATAGACACCGGGGAGCTGTTTTTT.

The rearrangement links TRBV28 to TRBJ1-3, with 9 bases lining up with TRBD1. J was trimmed by 4 bases and V by 5 bases; bases with no gene match: 9. The CDR3 has 16 amino acids. Germline CDR1 and CDR2: MDHEN and SYDVKM. As DNA, the CDR3 is TGTGCCAGCAGTGCTATACTGGGACAGGGCGGAAACACCATATATTTT. This encodes CASSAILGQGGNTIYF.

V and J are TRBV7-3 and TRBJ2-3; 12 bases map to TRBD2. Germline V CDR1 and CDR2: SGHTA, FQGTGA. V lost 4 bases and J lost 3; bases outside the gene matches: 11. This CDR3 spans 18 amino acids. CDR3 in DNA: TGTGCCAGCAGCTCCGGACTAGCGGGGTCTACGGGGACAGATACGCAGTATTTT. This codes for CASSSGLAGSTGTDTQYF.

This clone was seen repeatedly, ten times or more. V gene TRBV5-8 combines with J gene TRBJ2-7; 7 bases align to TRBD1. The V gene end was trimmed by 4 bases and the J gene end by 2 bases; junction bases not matched to a gene: 3. CDR3 length: 13 residues. Germline CDR1 is SGHTS and CDR2 is YDEGEE. The CDR3 reads CASSKGTAYEQYF. For the CDR3, the DNA is TGTGCCAGCAGCAAGGGGACAGCCTACGAGCAGTACTTC.

This chain uses TRBV5-6 with TRBJ2-7; perhaps TRBD2 as D (5 bases). The germline CDR1 and CDR2 sequences are SGHDT and YYEEEE. The V and J ends lost 2 bases and 3 bases respectively, with 18 bases between them. The CDR3 has 16 amino acids. In nucleotides, the CDR3 is TGTGCCAGCAGCTTCGGCCGCTCGGGAATAAGCTACGAGCAGTACTTC. This encodes CASSFGRSGISYEQYF.

The J gene is TRBJ2-3, the V gene TRBV7-6, with D maybe TRBD2 (6 bases). The germline V gene has CDR1 SGHVS and CDR2 FNYEAQ. The CDR3 contains 17 residues. Trimming took off 1 base at V and 5 bases at J, with 19 bases between the two ends. CDR3 sequence (DNA): TGTGCCAGCAGCTTAGTCCCTAGCGCCCCCCCCGAAGATACGCAGTATTTT. Translated: CASSLVPSAPPEDTQYF.

The chain employs TRBV5-1 and TRBJ1-1; a weak D match, TRBD1 (5 bases). The length of the CDR3 is 14 residues. V lost 4 bases, J lost 3 bases, and 13 bases lay in between. Germline CDR1 SGHRS, CDR2 YFSETQ. CDR3 residues: CASSLGQAYTEAFF. The CDR3, as DNA: TGCGCCAGCAGCCTGGGGCAGGCATACACTGAAGCTTTCTTT.

V gene TRBV2 combines with J gene TRBJ2-6, with a tentative D call TRBD2 (5 bases). V shed 2 bases and J shed 1 base, with 9 bases lying between them. The germline V gene encodes CDR1 SNHLY and CDR2 FYNNEI. The CDR3 contains 16 residues. CDR3 in amino acids: CASSELGDSGANVLTF. In DNA, the CDR3 is TGTGCCAGCAGTGAATTGGGAGATTCTGGGGCCAACGTCCTGACTTTC.

This clone showed up just once. DNA for the CDR3: TGCAGTGCTAGAGGGACTGGGGAGCTGTTTTTT. This sequence encodes CSARGTGELFF. V and J are TRBV20-1 and TRBJ2-2, with D possibly being TRBD2 (5 bases). This CDR3 is 11 amino acids long. CDR1 and CDR2 (germline): DFQATT, SNEGSKA (reference sequence). V lost 1 base and J 8 bases, leaving 5 bases between the germline ends.

This chain connects TRBV7-2 to TRBJ1-5; 7 bases agree with TRBD1. The CDR3 is made up of 15 amino acids. The germline V gene has CDR1 SGHTA and CDR2 FQGNSA. Losses at the gene ends were 7 bases for V and 2 bases for J; bases not matched to a gene: 8. In DNA form, the CDR3 reads TGTGCCAGCACCCTACACGGGACAGGCAATCAGCCCCAGCATTTT. It translates to CASTLHGTGNQPQHF.

CDR3 loop: CASSEVGGEEGYTF. The CDR3 DNA reads as TGTGCCAGCAGTGAGGTCGGGGGAGAGGAAGGCTACACCTTC. This rearrangement joins TRBV2 to TRBJ1-2; TRBD1 might be the D (5 bases). This CDR3 contains 14 residues. CDR1 and CDR2 (germline): SNHLY, FYNNEI. V was pared by 3 bases and J by 8 bases, with 16 bases between.

The chain uses TRBV11-3 and TRBJ2-7; 10 bases map to TRBD1. V trimming: 4 bases; J trimming: 5 bases; junction bases outside the gene matches: 5. The germline gives CDR1 SGHNT, CDR2 YENEEA. This CDR3 region has 14 residues. The CDR3 reads CASSSTGGYDEQYF. The DNA for the CDR3 is TGTGCCAGCAGCTCGACAGGGGGCTACGACGAGCAGTACTTC.

The chain recombines TRBV11-1 with TRBJ2-1, with 8 nucleotides matching TRBD2. The CDR3 contains 15 residues. V lost 5 bases, J lost 10 bases, and 13 bases stayed unmatched. Germline V gene sequence: CDR1 SGHAT, CDR2 FQDESV (reference sequence). The CDR3 loop reads CASSEVTGGGSEQFF. The CDR3 DNA follows: TGTGCCAGCAGCGAGGTTACGGGCGGGGGGTCAGAGCAGTTCTTC. Full variable domain (remainder filled in from reference TRBV11-1 and TRBJ2-1): EAEVAQSPRYKITEKSQAVAFWCDPISGHATLYWYRQILGQGPELLVQFQDESVVDDSQLPKDRFSAERLKGVDSTLKIQPAELGDSAMYLCASSEVTGGGSEQFFGPGTRLTVL.

The rearrangement uses TRBV5-1 and TRBJ2-1, with D hard to call. Germline CDR1 SGHRS, CDR2 YFSETQ. The CDR3 loop spans 14 amino acids. Trimming pared 0 bases from V and 3 bases from J, leaving 7 bases between. The CDR3 sequence: CASSLATGYNEQFF. In DNA, the CDR3 is TGCGCCAGCAGCTTGGCCACTGGCTACAATGAGCAGTTCTTC.

This rearrangement joins TRBV9 to TRBJ2-1; D might be TRBD1 (9 bases). V was pared by 3 bases and J by 6 bases, with 16 bases between. The CDR3 has 15 amino acids. Germline V lookup: CDR1 SGDLS, CDR2 YYNGEE. The CDR3 DNA follows: TGTGCCAGCAGCGCGGGGGGGGACAGGGTCAATGAGCAGTTCTTC. Translation gives CASSAGGDRVNEQFF.

The CDR3 is CATARNQPQHF. For the CDR3, the DNA is TGTGCCACCGCCCGGAATCAGCCCCAGCATTTT. This chain links TRBV24-1 with TRBJ1-5; D call uncertain. V was trimmed by 9 bases and J by 4 bases, leaving 6 bases between them. The CDR3 totals 11 residues. The germline gives CDR1 KGHDR, CDR2 SFDVKD.

The sample holds a few counts of this clone. The rearrangement joins TRBV7-9 to TRBJ2-1; TRBD2 matches at 8 bases. Trimming cost V 5 bases and J 6 bases; bases outside gene matches: 6. Per the germline V gene, CDR1 is SEHNR and CDR2 is FQNEAQ (reference sequence). This CDR3 has 14 amino acids. CDR3 sequence reads: CASSKSGTSNEQFF. The CDR3 DNA sequence: TGTGCCAGCAGCAAATCCGGGACTAGCAATGAGCAGTTCTTC.

The genes are TRBV4-2 and TRBJ1-2; D is possibly TRBD1 (6 bases). This CDR3 has 14 residues. Germline V gene lookup returns CDR1 LGHNA and CDR2 YNFKEQ. The V end lost 1 base, the J end lost 4 bases, and 10 bases lay between the germline ends. The CDR3 sequence is CASSQGQEVYGYTF. CDR3 DNA: TGTGCCAGCAGCCAAGGACAGGAAGTCTATGGCTACACCTTC.

J is TRBJ2-1 and V is TRBV6-5; 9 bases fit TRBD2. CDR3 length: 14 amino acids. Germline V gene sequence: CDR1 MNHEY, CDR2 SVGAGI. V lost 6 bases, J lost 3 bases, and 3 bases stayed unmatched. This CDR3 is CASRVAGDYNEQFF. The CDR3 DNA is TGTGCCAGCAGGGTAGCGGGAGACTACAATGAGCAGTTCTTC.

The V and J genes are TRBV9 and TRBJ2-5; TRBD2 matches at 9 bases. This CDR3 is 16 amino acids long. J was trimmed by 5 bases and V by 0 bases; bases with no gene match: 8. Germline V gene data show CDR1 as SGDLS and CDR2 as YYNGEE. CDR3 protein: CASSVEAGGFRETQYF. The CDR3 DNA reads TGTGCCAGCAGCGTAGAAGCGGGGGGCTTCAGGGAGACCCAGTACTTC.

This clone came up a few times. The V call is TRBV19, the J call TRBJ1-5; a possible D gene is TRBD1 (6 bases). Per germline, CDR1 LNHDA and CDR2 SQIVND (reference sequence). The germline V and J ends were trimmed by 4 bases and 7 bases, with 11 bases remaining between them. This CDR3 is 13 amino acids long. The chain's CDR3 is CASSTQGRQPQHF. The CDR3 DNA reads TGTGCCAGTAGTACACAGGGTCGGCAGCCCCAGCATTTT. The complete variable domain, with remaining parts taken from reference TRBV19 and TRBJ1-5, reads DGGITQSPKYLFRKEGQNVTLSCEQNLNHDAMYWYRQDPGQGLRLIYYSQIVNDFQKGDIAEGYSVSREKKESFPLTVTSAQKNPTAFYLCASSTQGRQPQHFGDGTRLSIL.